A single sample is the source of the 14 T cell receptor beta chains below, sequenced in a study of blood T cell repertoires in COVID-19. The table came from immunoSEQ multiplex PCR; TCRdb's copy has only in-frame clones and leaves some out. The profile shows 40,000 to 55,000 clones, 80% to 90% of them singletons. The source material was peripheral blood. The source is a human donor in a cohort sampled during active COVID-19.

The V and J genes are TRBV10-3 and TRBJ2-7, with D perhaps matching TRBD1 (6 bases). Germline V CDR1 and CDR2: ENHRY, SYGVKD. V lost 4 bases and J lost 4, with 17 bases in between. This CDR3 region has 15 residues. The CDR3: CAISGPDRYPYEQYF. In DNA form, the CDR3 reads TGTGCCATCAGTGGCCCTGACAGGTACCCATACGAGCAGTACTTC.

V and J are TRBV28 and TRBJ1-1, with D unclear. Trimming pared 6 bases from V and 0 bases from J, leaving 14 bases between. CDR3 length: 15 amino acids. CDR1 is MDHEN and CDR2 is SYDVKM in the germline V gene. Here the CDR3 DNA reads TGTGCCAGCAGCTCCCCAAGAGCCGTGAACACTGAAGCTTTCTTT. Protein product: CASSSPRAVNTEAFF.

The chain employs TRBV19 and TRBJ1-1; TRBD1 matches 9 bases. The CDR3 spans 15 residues. Germline lookup yields CDR1 LNHDA and CDR2 SQIVND (reference sequence). V trimming: 8 bases; J trimming: 0 bases; junction bases outside the gene matches: 7. As DNA, the CDR3 is TGTGCCAGTCGCCGGGACAGGGCTGTGAACACTGAAGCTTTCTTT. This encodes CASRRDRAVNTEAFF.

The rearrangement joins TRBV7-2 to TRBJ2-7, with 11 bases that match TRBD2. The ends lost 1 base at V and 0 bases at J; junction bases unmatched: 11. CDR1 and CDR2 from the germline V gene are SGHTA and FQGNSA. This CDR3 is 19 amino acids long. The CDR3 is CASSLGVRTSGFSSYEQYF. The CDR3 nucleotides are TGTGCCAGCAGCTTAGGGGTCCGGACTAGCGGGTTTAGCTCCTACGAGCAGTACTTC. The full variable domain, rest sourced from reference TRBV7-2 and TRBJ2-7, is GAGVSQSPSNKVTEKGKDVELRCDPISGHTALYWYRQSLGQGLEFLIYFQGNSAPDKSGLPSDRFSAERTGGSVSTLTIQRTQQEDSAVYLCASSLGVRTSGFSSYEQYFGPGTRLTVT.

This clone was observed a single time. The chain links TRBV4-2 to TRBJ1-2; no clear D gene. Trimming left V 4 bases short and J 3 bases short, with 21 bases between. Germline lookup yields CDR1 LGHNA and CDR2 YNFKEQ. The CDR3 runs 17 residues. The CDR3 DNA is TGTGCCAGCAGCCCCACGACGGGGAGAAATTCAGACTATGGCTACACCTTC. This sequence encodes CASSPTTGRNSDYGYTF.

The gene calls are TRBV30 and TRBJ2-7; 9 bases are shared with TRBD1. The germline CDR1 and CDR2 sequences are GTSNPN and SVGIG (reference sequence). CDR3 length: 14 residues. Germline trimming cut 4 bases from V and 0 bases from J; bases unmatched to any gene: 4. As DNA, the CDR3 is TGTGCCTGGACCGCGGACAGGGGCTCCTACGAGCAGTACTTC. This sequence encodes CAWTADRGSYEQYF.

Only one count was recorded for this clone. The rearrangement uses TRBV28 and TRBJ2-5; 8 bases line up with TRBD1. The J segment lost 1 base and the V segment lost 5 bases, leaving 3 bases of the junction unmatched. Germline assignment: CDR1 MDHEN and CDR2 SYDVKM. The CDR3 runs to 14 residues. CDR3 protein: CASSPGQGQETQYF. The CDR3 nucleotides are TGTGCCAGCAGTCCCGGACAGGGCCAAGAGACCCAGTACTTC.

The chain is built from TRBV6-6 and TRBJ1-1; D remains ambiguous. Trimming pared 6 bases from V and 1 base from J, leaving 12 bases between. The CDR3 runs 14 residues. CDR1 and CDR2 from the germline V gene are MNHNY and SVGAGI (reference sequence). The CDR3 nucleotides read TGTGCCAGCAGCTCCCTCACACAGAACACTGAAGCTTTCTTT. It codes for CASSSLTQNTEAFF.

This rearrangement joins TRBV20-1 to TRBJ1-1; 8 bases map to TRBD1. Germline V gene lookup returns CDR1 DFQATT and CDR2 SNEGSKA (reference sequence). This CDR3 comprises 11 residues. The V and J ends lost 5 bases and 8 bases, in that order; junction bases with no gene match: 4. CDR3 in amino acids: CSADRGGEAFF. The CDR3 DNA follows: TGCAGTGCTGACAGGGGAGGGGAAGCTTTCTTT.

The chain carries TRBV11-2 and TRBJ1-1; D not certain. CDR1 is SGHAT and CDR2 is FQNNGV in the germline V gene. The V gene lost 3 bases and the J gene lost 4 bases, with 6 bases spanning the gap. This CDR3 is built from 12 residues. The CDR3 loop is CASSFEVTEAFF. CDR3 coding DNA: TGTGCCAGCAGCTTCGAGGTCACTGAAGCTTTCTTT.

This clone was seen once. This chain connects TRBV6-5 to TRBJ2-7; 7 nucleotides match TRBD1. Germline CDR1 is MNHEY and CDR2 is SVGAGI. V shed 6 bases, J shed 4 bases, and the junction held 3 bases outside the gene matches. The CDR3 contains 12 residues. DNA of the CDR3: TGTGCCAGCAGCAGGGGACAGTACGAGCAGTACTTC. Protein sequence: CASSRGQYEQYF.

The CDR3 coding sequence is TGTGCCAGCAGTTTAAGGGCGACGGCAGGGTCTGATTGGAGTACCGGGGAGCTGTTTTTT. Translated, it gives CASSLRATAGSDWSTGELFF. The V and J genes are TRBV27 and TRBJ2-2; perhaps TRBD1 as D (5 bases). Trimming left V 2 bases short and J 5 bases short, with 27 bases between. The CDR3 spans 20 residues. CDR1 is MNHEY, CDR2 SMNVEV, per germline (reference sequence).

The V gene is TRBV7-9, the J gene TRBJ2-5; 9 bases are shared with TRBD2. The CDR3 is 15 residues long. Germline V gene data show CDR1 as SEHNR and CDR2 as FQNEAQ (reference sequence). V shed 5 bases and J 4 bases; nucleotides not matched to a gene: 8. CDR3 bases: TGTGCCAGCAGCCTCGTAGCGGGAGCGGCAGAGACCCAGTACTTC. Its translation is CASSLVAGAAETQYF.

The chain links TRBV7-2 to TRBJ1-5; D is unresolved. CDR1 is SGHTA and CDR2 is FQGNSA in the germline V gene. The V and J ends lost 2 bases and 5 bases respectively, with 13 bases between them. The CDR3 spans 15 residues. This CDR3 is CASSLRRDLDQPQHF. In DNA, the CDR3 is TGTGCCAGCAGCTTAAGGCGGGATTTAGATCAGCCCCAGCATTTT. Looking up the rest from reference TRBV7-2 and TRBJ1-5 gives the full variable domain: GAGVSQSPSNKVTEKGKDVELRCDPISGHTALYWYRQSLGQGLEFLIYFQGNSAPDKSGLPSDRFSAERTGGSVSTLTIQRTQQEDSAVYLCASSLRRDLDQPQHFGDGTRLSIL.